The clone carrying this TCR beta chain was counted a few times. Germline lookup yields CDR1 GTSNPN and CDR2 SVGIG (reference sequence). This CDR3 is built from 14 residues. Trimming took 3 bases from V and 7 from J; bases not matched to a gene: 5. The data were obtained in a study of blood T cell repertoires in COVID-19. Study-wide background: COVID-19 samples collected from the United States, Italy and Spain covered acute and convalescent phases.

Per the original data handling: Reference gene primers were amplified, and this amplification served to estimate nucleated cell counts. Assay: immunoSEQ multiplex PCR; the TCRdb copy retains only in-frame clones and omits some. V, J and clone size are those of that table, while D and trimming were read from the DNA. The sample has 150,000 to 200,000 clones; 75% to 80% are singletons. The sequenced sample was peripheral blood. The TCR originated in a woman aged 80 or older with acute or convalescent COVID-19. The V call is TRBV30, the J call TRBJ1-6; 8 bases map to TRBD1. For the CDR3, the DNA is TGTGCCTGGAGGAGACAGGGGAGAAATTCACCCCTCCACTTT. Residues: CAWRRQGRNSPLHF.